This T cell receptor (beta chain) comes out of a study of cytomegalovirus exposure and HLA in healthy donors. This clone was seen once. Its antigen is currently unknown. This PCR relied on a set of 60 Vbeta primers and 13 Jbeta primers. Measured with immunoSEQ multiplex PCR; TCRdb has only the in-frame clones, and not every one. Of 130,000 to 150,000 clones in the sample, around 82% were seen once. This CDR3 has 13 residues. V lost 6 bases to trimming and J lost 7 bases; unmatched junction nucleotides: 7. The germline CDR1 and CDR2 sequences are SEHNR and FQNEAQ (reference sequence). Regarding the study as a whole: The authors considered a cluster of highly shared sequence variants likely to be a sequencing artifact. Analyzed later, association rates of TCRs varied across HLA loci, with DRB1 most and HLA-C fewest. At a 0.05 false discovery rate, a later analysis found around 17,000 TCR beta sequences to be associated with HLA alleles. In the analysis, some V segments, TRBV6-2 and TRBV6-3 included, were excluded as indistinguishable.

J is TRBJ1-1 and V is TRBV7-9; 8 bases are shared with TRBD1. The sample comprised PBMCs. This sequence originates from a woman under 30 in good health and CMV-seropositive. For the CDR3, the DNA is TGTGCCAGCAGTGTGACAGGGGAGGATGAAGCTTTCTTT. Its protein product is CASSVTGEDEAFF.